Below are 6 T cell receptor beta chains sequenced from a single sample in a study of sequential checkpoint blockade in melanoma. The treatment denotes: randomized to nivolumab then ipilimumab (arm A) or the reverse (arm B). The data were produced by immunoSEQ multiplex PCR, yet TCRdb's version contains in-frame clones alone and is incomplete. The data hold about 4,900 clones, with approximately 35% observed a single time. The sequences come from tumor tissue (inferred from file names), collected from a patient given nivolumab and ipilimumab in sequence. Every receptor here comes from a human donor with melanoma.

The V and J genes are TRBV2 and TRBJ2-7, with D possibly matching TRBD1 (5 bases). Germline assignment: CDR1 SNHLY and CDR2 FYNNEI. The CDR3 is made up of 12 amino acids. CDR3 residues: CATGRAPYEQYF. The CDR3 DNA is TGTGCGACGGGCAGGGCCCCCTACGAGCAGTACTTC.

The chain couples TRBV11-3 to TRBJ1-1; no definite D call. The CDR3 contains 15 residues. V shed 5 bases and J shed 2 bases, with 15 bases lying between them. Germline values: CDR1 SGHNT, CDR2 YENEEA. CDR3 in amino acids: CASSVAGSFNTEAFF. CDR3 bases: TGTGCCAGCAGCGTCGCGGGATCTTTTAACACTGAAGCTTTCTTT.

The chain has TRBV5-1 and TRBJ1-6, with D possibly TRBD1 on 5 matching bases. V lost 1 base to trimming and J lost 7 bases, with 9 bases between them. This CDR3 contains 14 residues. CDR1 and CDR2 from the germline V gene are SGHRS and YFSETQ. The CDR3 spells CASSLRGANSPLHF. CDR3 DNA sequence: TGCGCCAGCAGCTTGAGAGGGGCGAATTCACCCCTCCACTTT. Full variable domain (remainder filled in from reference TRBV5-1 and TRBJ1-6): KAGVTQTPRYLIKTRGQQVTLSCSPISGHRSVSWYQQTPGQGLQFLFEYFSETQRNKGNFPGRFSGRQFSNSRSEMNVSTLELGDSALYLCASSLRGANSPLHFGNGTRLTVT.

The gene calls are TRBV5-1 and TRBJ2-3, with 9 positions matching TRBD2. CDR1 and CDR2 from the germline V gene are SGHRS and YFSETQ. J was trimmed by 5 bases and V by 2 bases; bases with no gene match: 6. There are 15 residues in the CDR3. This CDR3 is CASSLGGGAVDTQYF. CDR3 nucleotide sequence: TGCGCCAGCAGCTTAGGCGGGGGGGCCGTAGATACGCAGTATTTT.

This clone is labeled large. This chain joins TRBV6-8 and TRBJ1-3, with D possibly TRBD1 on 5 matching bases. Trimming removed 5 bases from V and 4 bases from J, with 12 bases in between. The CDR3 extends over 14 amino acids. Germline V CDR1 and CDR2: MNHGY, SAAAGT. CDR3 in amino acids: CASSVQVYGNTIYF. CDR3 in DNA: TGTGCCAGCAGTGTACAGGTATACGGAAACACCATATATTTT.

The chain links TRBV9 to TRBJ1-6; D remains unclear. The CDR3 is 15 amino acids. Trimming left V 0 bases short and J 6 bases short, with 10 bases between. Germline V gives CDR1 SGDLS, CDR2 YYNGEE. CDR3 sequence reads: CASSVGGRGNSPLHF. CDR3 bases: TGTGCCAGCAGCGTAGGTGGCCGGGGTAATTCACCCCTCCACTTT.